The present T cell receptor beta chain was sequenced within a study of T-cell memory formation after mild COVID-19 listed by TCRdb under 2021. Describing the broader study: TCR sequence clusters from the two donors were largely donor specific. Longitudinal TCRalpha and TCRbeta repertoire sequencing tracked T-cell clones expanding and contracting after mild COVID-19 in a couple of donors. Two young, previously healthy adult volunteers, one female and one male, were included in the cohort.

This clonotype has a handful of counts. Which antigen it targets is not known. Base qualities are missing; no much larger clone stands one base away. According to the germline V gene (reference sequence), CDR1 reads SEHNR and CDR2 reads FQNEAQ. Reading from cysteine to phenylalanine, the CDR3 counts 15 amino acids. CDR3 DNA only is kept here, 45 bases in frame from base 1. Trimming takes 5 bases from V and 0 bases from J, and the germline ends sit 11 bases apart. TCRdb names Illumina NovaSeq 6000 as the instrument used. cDNA libraries for TCRalpha and TCRbeta were prepared by 5'RACE using constant-segment primers, with sample barcodes and unique molecular identifiers added. RNA was extracted from every sample with Trizol reagent. Libraries were amplified in two PCR steps, with a second sample barcode and Illumina TruSeq adapters added in the second step. Libraries were sequenced on an Illumina NovaSeq with 2 x 150 bp paired-end reads. The authors' pipeline ran thus. The reads were demultiplexed and collapsed into UMI-guided consensus sequences using migec v1.2.7. With mixcr v2.1.11, UMI consensuses were aligned to TRA and TRB V and J templates and assembled into clonotypes. A clonotype was counted as expanded or contracted only if both edgeR and NoisET called the change significant, with noise models trained on biological replicates. edgeR calls used a false discovery rate-adjusted p below 0.01 and a log2 fold-change threshold of 1. As an exploratory analysis of dynamics, max-normalized trajectories of the 1000 most abundant clonotypes were examined with PCA combined with hierarchical clustering. Each responding clone was given a CD4 or CD8 phenotype based on the CD4+ and CD8+ repertoires, which had been sequenced separately. The public reads were run again by TCRdb, first through fastp at Q25 and then through MiXCR, and only productive beta chains were kept. Every CDR3 protein is listed once, alongside the most common genes and DNA of its rows. TCRdb, rather than the study authors, made the V and J calls. The table for this sample lists approximately 210,000 distinct CDR3 sequences; about 27% of them were counted only once. About an eighth of the sample is held by the ten biggest clonotypes.

Ficoll-Paque density gradient centrifugation was used to isolate PBMCs. Broader findings and caveats from the paper: SARS-CoV-2 specificity was not confirmed for the second-wave clones peaking on day 37. Some responding clones were detected in pre-infection memory, suggesting pre-existing cross-reactive memory T cells joined the SARS-CoV-2 response. Balanced CD4/CD8 phenotypes were observed for clones contracting from day 15 to 85, whereas a bias towards CD4+ was observed for a second wave of clones expanding from day 15 to 37. The study included only a couple of mild cases, and larger cohorts that include severe cases with pre-infection samples were judged to be necessary. Contracting CD4+ clones were found mainly in CM and EM memory subsets, while CD8+ clones were enriched in EMRA.

Sequenced sample: PBMCs or a T cell subset sorted from them (not recorded which). This clonotype originated in an adult woman who had mild COVID-19 (a few samples of this study predate the infection). The sample titles of this study are shuffled in the database, so cell type and time point are left out; the donor was told from shared clones. The V and J genes are TRBV7-9 and TRBJ1-3; tentative D gene TRBD1, with 5 bases matching. The CDR3 corresponds to CASSRDSRSGNTIYF. The DNA is TGTGCCAGCAGCCGAGACAGCCGCTCTGGAAACACCATATATTTT.